A selection of T cell receptor beta chains follows, all from one sample in a study of shared clonotypes between healthy human individuals. The repertoire was sequenced with immunoSEQ multiplex PCR; TCRdb's copy has only in-frame clones and lacks some. Of about 2 million clones in the sample, about 94% were seen once. Material: naive CD8+ T cells sorted from blood. The receptor set was obtained from a man aged 18 to 29 in good health. CDR3s include the opening cysteine and the closing phenylalanine or tryptophan. Each record gives: D gene, V gene, clone size, J gene, CDR3 DNA, CDR3 protein. The D gene is left open where the match is weak. Size tells how often a clone was seen (once, few, many) or the class of an expanded clone, and some rows leave it out.

TRBD1,TRBV6-5,.,TRBJ2-5,TGTGCCAGCAGCCTGACAGGGTGGGAGACCCAGTACTTC,CASSLTGWETQYF
TRBD1,TRBV27,.,TRBJ1-4,TGTGCCAGCAGGTTGACAGGGTCTGGTGAAAAACTGTTTTTT,CASRLTGSGEKLFF
TRBD2,TRBV25-1,.,TRBJ2-2,TGTGCCAGCAGTGAATTGTGGACTAGCGGAGTAAACACCGGGGAGCTGTTTTTT,CASSELWTSGVNTGELFF
.,TRBV4-1,.,TRBJ2-1,TGCGCCAGCAGCCCCGGGACAAACAATGAGCAGTTCTTC,CASSPGTNNEQFF
.,TRBV27,.,TRBJ1-4,TGTGCCAGCAGTTCCCGCCAGCCAACTAATGAAAAACTGTTTTTT,CASSSRQPTNEKLFF
.,TRBV4-1,.,TRBJ1-1,TGCGCCAGCAGCCCTTATGTAGGGTCCAAGAACACTGAAGCTTTCTTT,CASSPYVGSKNTEAFF
TRBD1,TRBV7-9,.,TRBJ2-1,TGTGCCAGCAGCTCCGGACAGGGGGCGTACAATGAGCAGTTCTTC,CASSSGQGAYNEQFF
.,TRBV12-1,.,TRBJ2-1,TGTGCCAGCCCTCTTATGGGACTAGCGGGGGGGAGCTCCTACAATGAGCAGTTCTTC,CASPLMGLAGGSSYNEQFF
.,TRBV4-1,.,TRBJ2-2,TGCGCCAGCAGGGAGGGGACGAACACCGGGGAGCTGTTTTTT,CASREGTNTGELFF
TRBD1,TRBV19,few,TRBJ1-5,TGTGCCAGTAGACCGGACAGGGACGATCAGCCCCAGCATTTT,CASRPDRDDQPQHF
TRBD1,TRBV6-1,.,TRBJ1-5,TGTGCCAGCAGTGATGGACAGGGAGACAATCAGCCCCAGCATTTT,CASSDGQGDNQPQHF
TRBD1,TRBV6-6,.,TRBJ2-5,TGTGCCAGCAATTTGGGACAGGGACGTGAGACCCAGTACTTC,CASNLGQGRETQYF
TRBD1,TRBV13,once,TRBJ1-4,TGTGCCAGCAGCTTAGCCGGGACAGGGGATGAAAAACTGTTTTTT,CASSLAGTGDEKLFF
TRBD1,TRBV29-1,once,TRBJ2-5,TGCAGCTCGGGGACAGGTACTCAAGAGACCCAGTACTTC,CSSGTGTQETQYF
.,TRBV10-3,.,TRBJ2-7,TGTGCCGCCTCCGGGGACTACGAGCAGTACTTC,CAASGDYEQYF
.,TRBV6-1,.,TRBJ2-7,TGTGCCAGCAGGGAGGTATACGAGCAGTACTTC,CASREVYEQYF
.,TRBV18,.,TRBJ2-7,TGTGCCAGCTCACCACATGCTCGAACAGTCTCCTACGAGCAGTACTTC,CASSPHARTVSYEQYF
TRBD1,TRBV9,.,TRBJ1-2,TGTGCCAGCAGCCCCGGGACAGGGTATCATTTC,CASSPGTGYHF
.,TRBV5-1,.,TRBJ2-1,TGCGCCAGCAGCTTGTTGGATGAGCAGTTCTTC,CASSLLDEQFF
.,TRBV6-5,.,TRBJ2-2,TGTGCCAGCAGTTACGTTGACAGGGAGGACACCGGGGAGCTGTTTTTT,CASSYVDREDTGELFF
.,TRBV5-4,.,TRBJ1-5,TGTGCCAGCAGCGTGGGGGGGGAGGATCAGCCCCAGCATTTT,CASSVGGEDQPQHF
.,TRBV4-1,once,TRBJ1-2,TGCGCCAGCAGCCAAGAGGGAGGTTATGGCTACACCTTC,CASSQEGGYGYTF
.,TRBV10-1,.,TRBJ2-7,TGCGCCAGCAGTGATCCGGTCTCCTACGAGCAGTACTTC,CASSDPVSYEQYF
.,TRBV10-3,.,TRBJ1-1,TGTGCCATCAGTGTTCTCAGGGAATTAAACACTGAAGCTTTCTTT,CAISVLRELNTEAFF
.,TRBV7-3,.,TRBJ2-6,TGTGCCAGCAGCTTATGGGGGCCTGGGGCCAACGTCCTGACTTTC,CASSLWGPGANVLTF
TRBD1,TRBV6-6,.,TRBJ1-1,TGTGCCAGCAGTTACGTACAGGGGGGGACTGAAGCTTTCTTT,CASSYVQGGTEAFF
.,TRBV5-1,.,TRBJ1-2,TGCGCCAGCAGCTTTGAACAGACGAGTGAATATGGCTACACCTTC,CASSFEQTSEYGYTF
.,TRBV28,.,TRBJ1-6,TGTGCCAGCAGTTTATGGCGGGATGCGGATAATTCACCCCTCCACTTT,CASSLWRDADNSPLHF
.,TRBV13,.,TRBJ2-1,TGTGCCAGCAGCTACCTCGACGAGCAGTTCTTC,CASSYLDEQFF
TRBD1,TRBV5-1,.,TRBJ1-1,TGCGCCAGCAGCTTGGCAGGGGGCGGACAGAACACTGAAGCTTTCTTT,CASSLAGGGQNTEAFF
TRBD1,TRBV25-1,.,TRBJ2-5,TGTGCCAGCACCCAAGGGACAGACGGGACCCAGTACTTC,CASTQGTDGTQYF
TRBD1,TRBV7-7,.,TRBJ2-7,TGTGCTAGCAGCTTAGCGGACAGGGGTGGATACGAGCAGTACTTC,CASSLADRGGYEQYF
TRBD1,TRBV6-6,.,TRBJ2-1,TGTGCCAGCAGACCAATAAGGACAGGGCACAATGAGCAGTTCTTC,CASRPIRTGHNEQFF
.,TRBV19,.,TRBJ2-7,TGTGCCAGTAGTATGTGGCTCCAGCCAGCCTACGAGCAGTACTTC,CASSMWLQPAYEQYF
TRBD1,TRBV27,.,TRBJ1-2,TGTGCCAGCAGCCTGACAGGGGCCCTTGGCTATGGCTACACCTTC,CASSLTGALGYGYTF
TRBD2,TRBV9,.,TRBJ2-3,TGTGCCAGCAGCCCCGGGACTAGCGTCTTGCAGGCGCAGTATTTT,CASSPGTSVLQAQYF
.,TRBV18,.,TRBJ2-2,TGTGCCAGCTCACCGGGGAGGACAGGAAACACCGGGGAGCTGTTTTTT,CASSPGRTGNTGELFF
.,TRBV9,.,TRBJ2-7,TGTGCCAGCAGCGCCACGCCGGGGGGCGACGAGCAGTACTTC,CASSATPGGDEQYF
.,TRBV2,.,TRBJ1-1,TGTGCCAGCCAACGTTGGGGCACTGAAGCTTTCTTT,CASQRWGTEAFF
.,TRBV7-9,few,TRBJ2-2,TGTGCCAGCAGCTTAGCCGGGACCGGGGAGCTGTTTTTT,CASSLAGTGELFF
.,TRBV27,.,TRBJ2-7,TGTGCCAGCAGTTTAAGCGTGGCTAGCGAGTACGAGCAGTACTTC,CASSLSVASEYEQYF
.,TRBV25-1,.,TRBJ1-1,TGTGCCAGCAGTGAGGGTCGGTTCACTGAAGCTTTCTTT,CASSEGRFTEAFF
TRBD2,TRBV14,.,TRBJ2-4,TGTGCCAGCAGCCAAGATCCCTCTAGCGGGGCAGCCAAAAACATTCAGTACTTC,CASSQDPSSGAAKNIQYF
TRBD1,TRBV28,.,TRBJ2-7,TGTGCCAGCAGTTTATGGGACAGGGGCTACGAGCAGTACTTC,CASSLWDRGYEQYF
.,TRBV30,.,TRBJ2-2,TGTGCCTGGAGTTTGCTCACCGGGGAGCTGTTTTTT,CAWSLLTGELFF
TRBD1,TRBV28,once,TRBJ2-7,TGTGCCAGCAGTTTGACAGGGCGTTTTTACGAGCAGTACTTC,CASSLTGRFYEQYF
.,TRBV9,.,TRBJ2-1,TGTGCCAGCAGCGTCCTTCGGGAAGGGGGCTCCTACAATGAGCAGTTCTTC,CASSVLREGGSYNEQFF
TRBD1,TRBV7-2,once,TRBJ1-3,TGTGCCAGCAGCTTAGGGCAGGGGGCTATCCCCACCATATATTTT,CASSLGQGAIPTIYF
TRBD2,TRBV27,.,TRBJ2-7,TGTGCCAGCAGTTTTAGCGGGGGGCTATCCGAGCAGTACTTC,CASSFSGGLSEQYF
.,TRBV13,.,TRBJ2-1,TGTGCCAGCAGCCCAGCTTCAGAGCAGTTCTTC,CASSPASEQFF
TRBD2,TRBV7-6,.,TRBJ2-7,TGTGCCAGCAGCTTATCGACTCCAATACTAGCGGTAACGCCCCTGCTAAGGAACGAGCAGTACTTC,CASSLSTPILAVTPLLRNEQYF
TRBD1,TRBV7-9,.,TRBJ1-2,TGTGCCAGCAGCGGAGAGGTAGCAGGGGGTGGCTACACCTTC,CASSGEVAGGGYTF
.,TRBV5-6,.,TRBJ2-1,TGTGCCAGCAGCCCTTTCGGGCAGGGAAACTACAATGAGCAGTTCTTC,CASSPFGQGNYNEQFF
TRBD1,TRBV5-1,.,TRBJ2-7,TGCGCCAGCAGCTTGGGACAGGGTAGAACGTACGAGCAGTACTTC,CASSLGQGRTYEQYF
.,TRBV27,.,TRBJ1-6,TGTGCCAGCAGTTTAGGGGACACCTATAATTCACCCCTCCACTTT,CASSLGDTYNSPLHF
TRBD1,TRBV6-5,.,TRBJ2-1,TGTGCCAGCAGTTACTTCCAGGGGGTCAATGAGCAGTTCTTC,CASSYFQGVNEQFF
.,TRBV19,.,TRBJ2-6,TGTGCCAGTAGTATTCGGCTAGTTTGGGTATCTGGGGCCAACGTCCTGACTTTC,CASSIRLVWVSGANVLTF
TRBD1,TRBV6-1,.,TRBJ2-7,TGTGCCAGCAGTGAAATTACAGGGGTTTCCTACGAGCAGTACTTC,CASSEITGVSYEQYF
TRBD2,TRBV7-9,.,TRBJ2-5,TGTGCCAGCCTGCAACTAGCGGGAGTTCGAGAGACCCAGTACTTC,CASLQLAGVRETQYF